The 16 T cell receptor beta chains listed next were all sequenced from one sample in a study of identical twins' blood T cells. In TCRdb, the 5' RACE reads were re-called with MiXCR into one record per CDR3 protein. The sample carries hundreds of thousands of distinct CDR3 sequences, 28% recorded once. Sequencing used PBMCs. The receptors originated from a woman aged 18-55 years in good health.

The V and J genes are TRBV29-1 and TRBJ2-5; no firm D call. The CDR3 spans 15 residues. With 2 bases removed from V and 2 bases from J, the gap between germline ends came to 15 bases. Germline V gene lookup returns CDR1 SQVTM and CDR2 ANQGSEA. The CDR3 coding sequence is TGCAGCGTTGAATATGCAGTCGAAGAGCAAGAGACCCAGTACTTC. Amino acid sequence: CSVEYAVEEQETQYF. The full variable domain, rest sourced from reference TRBV29-1 and TRBJ2-5, is SAVISQKPSRDICQRGTSLTIQCQVDSQVTMMFWYRQQPGQSLTLIATANQGSEATYESGFVIDKFPISRPNLTFSTLTVSNMSPEDSSIYLCSVEYAVEEQETQYFGPGTRLLVL.

The gene calls are TRBV11-3 and TRBJ1-1; TRBD1 is a possible D gene (5 bases). Deletions cut 1 base from V and 6 bases from J, with 18 bases between. The CDR3 is 16 amino acids. CDR1 SGHNT and CDR2 YENEEA come from the germline V gene. The CDR3 loop reads CASSLGFFRPGAEAFF. The CDR3 nucleotides are TGTGCCAGCAGCTTAGGATTTTTCAGACCGGGGGCTGAAGCTTTCTTT.

With regard to this clonotype: Likely a read error: the CDR3 ends without its conserved phenylalanine or tryptophan. The rearrangement uses TRBV20-1 and TRBJ1-2; TRBD1 matches 10 bases. The CDR3 is made up of 17 amino acids. Germline V gene data show CDR1 as DFQATT and CDR2 as SNEGSKA (reference sequence). V lost 3 bases and J lost 6; bases outside the gene matches: 16. CDR3 amino acids: CSASPLRQGALRHGYTL. In DNA, the CDR3 is TGCAGTGCTAGTCCGCTCCGACAGGGGGCACTTCGGCATGGCTACACCTTA.

A word on this clonotype: A much more abundant neighbour one base away suggests this may be a read error. V and J are TRBV19 and TRBJ1-1, with D perhaps matching TRBD1 (6 bases). The CDR3 is 10 residues long. Germline lookup yields CDR1 LNHDA and CDR2 SQIVND (reference sequence). V dropped 6 bases and J dropped 11 bases, with 10 bases sitting between them. As DNA, the CDR3 is TGTGCCAGTAGGGACAGTGTGGCTTTCTTT. This translates into CASRDSVAFF.

The chain couples TRBV6-1 to TRBJ2-1; no clear D gene. V lost 5 bases and J 0 bases, leaving 11 bases between the germline ends. Germline CDR1 MNHNS, CDR2 SASEGT. This CDR3 spans 15 amino acids. CDR3 amino acids: CASSILISSYNEQFF. As DNA, the CDR3 is TGTGCCAGCAGTATACTGATTAGCTCCTACAATGAGCAGTTCTTC.

V gene TRBV29-1 combines with J gene TRBJ1-1, with a weak D call TRBD1 (6 bases). Germline V gene sequence: CDR1 SQVTM, CDR2 ANQGSEA. Trimming stripped 3 bases from V and 3 bases from J, with 11 bases between. This CDR3 is built from 13 residues. The chain's CDR3 is CSVDVAGDTEAFF. In nucleotides, the CDR3 is TGCAGCGTTGATGTGGCAGGGGACACTGAAGCTTTCTTT.

This clonotype was seen more than once but under ten times. The genes are TRBV5-1 and TRBJ1-5; D might be TRBD1 (6 bases). This CDR3 comprises 14 residues. The V and J ends lost 4 bases and 3 bases respectively, with 11 bases between them. Germline V gives CDR1 SGHRS, CDR2 YFSETQ. CDR3 loop: CASSQGGVNQPQHF. DNA for the CDR3: TGCGCCAGCAGCCAAGGGGGGGTCAATCAGCCCCAGCATTTT.

The genes are TRBV6-6 and TRBJ2-7, with D perhaps matching TRBD2 (5 bases). Germline lookup yields CDR1 MNHNY and CDR2 SVGAGI (reference sequence). With 6 bases removed from V and 3 bases from J, the gap between germline ends came to 15 bases. There are 14 residues in the CDR3. DNA of the CDR3: TGTGCCAGCAGGGAGGACGGCCAACGCTACGAGCAGTACTTC. It is translated as CASREDGQRYEQYF.

This clonotype has just a few counts. V is TRBV20-1 and J is TRBJ1-3; D call uncertain. The CDR3 is 15 residues long. V lost 5 bases and J lost 3, with 17 bases in between. CDR1 and CDR2 from the germline V gene are DFQATT and SNEGSKA (reference sequence). The DNA for the CDR3 is TGCAGTGCTCCCTCGGCCTCCCGGGGTGGAAACACCATATATTTT. Encoded protein: CSAPSASRGGNTIYF.

V and J are TRBV11-2 and TRBJ2-1; D possibly corresponds to TRBD2 (7 bases). V was trimmed by 3 bases and J by 4 bases, leaving 13 bases between them. The germline gives CDR1 SGHAT, CDR2 FQNNGV. This CDR3 has 15 residues. DNA of the CDR3: TGTGCCAGCAGCTTGCAAGCGGGACATTACAATGAGCAGTTCTTC. Its protein product is CASSLQAGHYNEQFF.

This clonotype was detected only once. This sequence may be a read error, since a much larger clone differs from it by one base. This sequence joins TRBV20-1 and TRBJ1-1; 7 bases line up with TRBD1. The germline gives CDR1 DFQATT, CDR2 SNEGSKA (reference sequence). The CDR3 length is 15 residues. This chain's CDR3 is CSTRDHGRGSGEAFF. In DNA, the CDR3 is TGCAGTACTAGAGATCACGGCAGGGGGAGTGGTGAAGCTTTCTTT.

J is TRBJ1-5 and V is TRBV6-2 or TRBV6-3; possibly TRBD1 for D (5 bases). Germline loops: CDR1 MNHEY, CDR2 SVGEGT. V was pared by 6 bases and J by 6 bases, with 18 bases between. CDR3 length equals 15 residues. CDR3: CASRHRAREGQPQHF. CDR3 DNA sequence: TGTGCCAGCAGACATCGGGCCAGGGAGGGTCAGCCCCAGCATTTT.

The V call is TRBV6-5, the J call TRBJ1-5; D is ambiguous. The V end lost 9 bases, the J end lost 2 bases, and 17 bases lay between the germline ends. Germline V CDR1 and CDR2: MNHEY, SVGAGI. The CDR3 has 15 amino acids. The CDR3 nucleotides are TGTGCCAGTTGCCGAGACCCAAATTGCAATCAGCCCCAGCATTTT. Translated: CASCRDPNCNQPQHF.

This clonotype was counted a few times. This rearrangement joins TRBV5-1 to TRBJ2-7; D unresolved. Per germline, CDR1 SGHRS and CDR2 YFSETQ. The CDR3 runs to 12 residues. The V and J ends lost 3 bases and 5 bases respectively, with 9 bases between them. This chain's CDR3 is CASSSLGNEQYF. The CDR3 bases are TGCGCCAGCAGCTCGCTAGGCAACGAGCAGTACTTC. The variable domain in full, completed from reference TRBV5-1 and TRBJ2-7, reads KAGVTQTPRYLIKTRGQQVTLSCSPISGHRSVSWYQQTPGQGLQFLFEYFSETQRNKGNFPGRFSGRQFSNSRSEMNVSTLELGDSALYLCASSSLGNEQYFGPGTRLTVT.

This sequence joins TRBV20-1 and TRBJ2-4, with D possibly TRBD2 on 6 matching bases. Germline CDR1 reads DFQATT; CDR2 reads SNEGSKA (reference sequence). The CDR3 contains 11 residues. V gave up 6 bases and J gave up 9 bases, with 12 bases separating them. CDR3 DNA: TGCAGTGCCGAGTTTAGCGGCATTCAGTACTTC. Translating it yields CSAEFSGIQYF.

The genes are TRBV6-5 and TRBJ2-1; D is uncertain. This CDR3 is 14 amino acids long. V shed 2 bases and J shed 5 bases, with 10 bases lying between them. Germline V gene lookup returns CDR1 MNHEY and CDR2 SVGAGI. The CDR3 loop reads CASSYGRINNEQFF. CDR3 DNA: TGTGCCAGCAGTTACGGCAGGATCAACAATGAGCAGTTCTTC.